Detailed here is one TCR beta chain. Its target is unknown. RNA transcripts yielded amplified TCR beta CDR3 regions. An opening RT-PCR round employed HTBI primers and preceded a second-round multiplex PCR. TCRdb fed the multiplex PCR reads into MiXCR, producing one record per CDR3 protein. The table shows about 480,000 distinct CDR3 sequences, with roughly an eighth occurring only once. This CDR3 comprises 13 residues. Germline CDR1 reads MGHRA; CDR2 reads YSYEKL. V shed 1 base and J shed 2 bases, with 5 bases lying between them. The data originate from a study of Graves' ophthalmopathy and Graves' hyperthyroidism. Study outcomes and limitations: The 13-signature model separated ophthalmopathy from stable hyperthyroidism at around 88% sensitivity and about 80% specificity.

The sample taken for sequencing was blood. This TCR derives from a woman aged 25 to 39 with Graves' ophthalmopathy. The chain uses TRBV4-1 and TRBJ2-5; no reliable D call. The CDR3 sequence is CASSQAEQETQYF. The CDR3 nucleotides are TGCGCCAGCAGCCAAGCCGAACAAGAGACCCAGTACTTC.